This TCR beta chain emerged from a study of cytomegalovirus exposure and HLA in healthy donors. Study results and limitations: According to the study, 160 or so TCR beta chains were cytomegalovirus-associated.

Points on this clone: Antigen: not known.

The PCR had 60 Vbeta and 13 Jbeta primers. This table comes from immunoSEQ multiplex PCR, and its TCRdb copy is limited to in-frame clones, with some not included. The sample includes approximately 160,000 clones, 75% to 90% seen only once; the top ten take under 2%. The CDR3 sequence is 20 residues long. Per germline, CDR1 SGDLS and CDR2 YYNGEE. Trimming cost V 0 bases and J 6 bases; bases outside gene matches: 16. The chain has TRBV9 and TRBJ1-6; 9 bases line up with TRBD1. This clonotype was sampled from a woman aged 18-29 years in good health and CMV-seronegative. The sample taken for sequencing was PBMCs. DNA for the CDR3: TGTGCCAGCAGCGTAGCGTCAGAACCGGGACAGGGAAGGTCTAATTCACCCCTCCACTTT. It translates to CASSVASEPGQGRSNSPLHF.